These T cell receptor beta chains were read from a single sample in a study of long-term antiretroviral therapy in people with HIV. TCRdb keeps only in-frame clones here, not all; method: immunoSEQ multiplex PCR. Of about 20,000 clones listed, 82% are singletons. Sample: unsorted PBMCs, taken less than 2.5 years after starting antiretroviral therapy. Receptors were obtained from a man between 35 and 55 years old with HIV. CDR3s include the opening cysteine and the closing phenylalanine or tryptophan. Fields, in order: D gene, J gene, V gene, clone size, CDR3 protein, CDR3 DNA. A D gene is named only where the DNA matches it firmly. A clone size is listed for some rows: how often the clone was seen (once, few, many), or a class if it is expanded.

>-|TRBJ1-5|TRBV7-9|-
CASSLAGPGSNQPQHF
TGTGCCAGCAGCTTAGCGGGGCCTGGGAGCAATCAGCCCCAGCATTTT
>TRBD1|TRBJ2-7|TRBV28|once
CASSFGTGDFYEQYF
TGTGCCAGCAGTTTTGGGACAGGGGATTTCTACGAGCAGTACTTC
>TRBD2|TRBJ2-1|TRBV4-2|-
CASSQTQAGVNEQFF
TGTGCCAGCAGCCAAACGCAGGCGGGAGTCAATGAGCAGTTCTTC
>-|TRBJ1-2|TRBV6-6|few
CASKGGGYTF
TGTGCCAGTAAGGGGGGTGGCTACACCTTC
>-|TRBJ2-1|TRBV6-5|-
CASSYSSSSLYNEQFF
TGTGCCAGCAGTTACTCTTCGAGCAGCCTTTACAATGAGCAGTTCTTC
>-|TRBJ1-1|TRBV25-1|-
CASRRMNTEAFF
TGTGCCAGCAGGAGGATGAACACTGAAGCTTTCTTT
>TRBD1|TRBJ2-7|TRBV9|-
CASSAHGQGGYEQYF
TGTGCCAGCAGCGCCCATGGACAGGGGGGGTACGAGCAGTACTTC
>-|TRBJ2-1|TRBV29-1|-
CSVHEGSYNEQFF
TGCAGCGTTCACGAGGGATCCTACAATGAGCAGTTCTTC
>TRBD1|TRBJ1-4|TRBV28|-
CASKGQGPNNNEKLFF
TGTGCCAGCAAAGGACAGGGACCTAACAATAATGAAAAACTGTTTTTT
>-|TRBJ2-3|TRBV5-4|-
CASSFRDTDTQYF
TGTGCCAGCAGCTTTCGGGACACAGATACGCAGTATTTT
>-|TRBJ1-2|TRBV7-3|-
CASSWAKGSGYTF
TGTGCCAGCAGCTGGGCGAAGGGATCTGGCTACACCTTC